One sample yielded the 32 T cell receptor beta chains listed below, sequenced in a study of vaccination and CD4 T cells after COVID-19. Treatment given: roughly ten-day PBMC culture with coronavirus spike peptide pools or control peptides (ViraFEST assay). Their antigen targets remain unknown. Oncomine TCR Beta short-read sequencing was applied to DNA from cultured CD4+ T cells. MiXCR, applied by TCRdb to the PCR reads, yields one record per CDR3 protein. Here the sample spans about 18,000 distinct CDR3 sequences, 78% being singletons. This specimen consisted of CD4+ T cells from blood, cultured in vitro, obtained after SARS-CoV-2 vaccination. Source of these receptors: a human donor who received a COVID-19 vaccine.

The rearrangement uses TRBV20-1 and TRBJ2-3; 14 nucleotides agree with TRBD2. CDR3 size: 17 residues. CDR1 is DFQATT, CDR2 SNEGSKA, per germline (reference sequence). Trimming took 5 bases from V and 0 from J; bases not matched to a gene: 7. As DNA, the CDR3 is TGCAGTGCTTTGACTAGCGGGGGGGACAATAGCACAGATACGCAGTATTTT. It specifies CSALTSGGDNSTDTQYF.

The CDR3 nucleotides read TGCGCCAGCAGGCTGGGTCCCGAGGATGGCTACACCTTC. Protein sequence: CASRLGPEDGYTF. This chain uses TRBV5-1 with TRBJ1-2; D gene uncertain. The germline V gene has CDR1 SGHRS and CDR2 YFSETQ. This CDR3 is built from 13 residues. The V end lost 5 bases, the J end lost 6 bases, and 14 bases lay between the germline ends.

This clonotype appeared once. The chain joins TRBV20-1 to TRBJ2-3; 7 positions agree with TRBD2. V lost 1 base, J lost 0 bases, and 7 bases stayed unmatched. The CDR3 contains 16 residues. Germline CDR1 and CDR2: DFQATT and SNEGSKA (reference sequence). This chain's CDR3 is CSARAASGSSTDTQYF. Written as DNA, the CDR3 is TGCAGTGCTAGAGCGGCTAGCGGATCTAGCACAGATACGCAGTATTTT.

Worth noting for this clonotype: The DNA is left out, because the CDR3 cannot be placed on it with certainty; the CDR3 is given as TCRdb lists it. The chain couples TRBV7-3 to TRBJ1-2; no check of the table's D call, TRBD1, against the DNA was made. Termini included, the CDR3 measures 23 amino acids. Looked up from germline, CDR1 is SGHTA and CDR2 is FQGTGA. The CDR3 loop reads CASSLKGQGLLRAVLRAGYGYTF.

This chain uses TRBV15 with TRBJ2-1; 8 bases agree with TRBD2. The V gene's germline CDR1 is LNHNV and CDR2 YYDKDF (reference sequence). The CDR3 extends over 17 amino acids. V was clipped by 1 base and J by 0 bases; unmatched bases: 5. The DNA for the CDR3 is TGTGCCACCAGCAGAGTACGGGGGGGGAGCTCCTACAATGAGCAGTTCTTC. Translation: CATSRVRGGSSYNEQFF.

J is TRBJ1-5 and V is TRBV20-1; D may be TRBD1 (5 bases). V was clipped by 1 base and J by 6 bases, with 16 bases between them. This CDR3 region has 15 residues. Germline V gene sequence: CDR1 DFQATT, CDR2 SNEGSKA (reference sequence). In DNA form, the CDR3 reads TGCAGTGCTAGAGTCAATTCGCGGGGGGTTCAGCCCCAGCATTTT. The encoded protein is CSARVNSRGVQPQHF.

This clonotype was detected a few times. The V gene is TRBV6-1, the J gene TRBJ2-1, with TRBD2 matching 10 bases. Looked up from germline, CDR1 is MNHNS and CDR2 is SASEGT. This CDR3 is built from 15 residues. V was pared by 7 bases and J by 8 bases, with 11 bases of the junction left unmatched. In DNA, the CDR3 is TGTGCCAGCAACCGAGCGGGGGGGCGGATCGATGAGCAGTTCTTC. Translated, it gives CASNRAGGRIDEQFF.

The V call is TRBV7-2, the J call TRBJ2-7, with TRBD1 matching 10 bases. Germline-derived CDR1 and CDR2 are SGHTA and FQGNSA. This CDR3 contains 15 residues. Losses at the gene ends were 2 bases for V and 3 bases for J; bases not matched to a gene: 4. The CDR3 region is CASSLQGDRGYEQYF. CDR3 nucleotides: TGTGCCAGCAGCTTACAGGGGGACAGGGGCTACGAGCAGTACTTC.

The CDR3 spells CASSYEGARETQYF. The CDR3 region has the DNA TGTGCCAGCAGTTACGAGGGGGCCCGAGAGACCCAGTACTTC. The V call is TRBV6-5, the J call TRBJ2-5; 7 bases align to TRBD1. Losses at the gene ends were 2 bases for V and 4 bases for J; bases not matched to a gene: 4. CDR1 and CDR2 from the germline V gene are MNHEY and SVGAGI. The CDR3 length is 14 residues.

This chain connects TRBV30 to TRBJ1-6; weak D call: TRBD1 (5 bases). The CDR3 is 14 amino acids. Looked up from germline, CDR1 is GTSNPN and CDR2 is SVGIG (reference sequence). Deletions cut 4 bases from V and 9 bases from J, with 16 bases between. The CDR3 here is CAWTKSGRSSPLHF. In DNA form, the CDR3 reads TGTGCCTGGACGAAGTCAGGGAGGAGTTCACCCCTCCACTTT.

The chain carries TRBV20-1 and TRBJ2-5; D is undetermined. The germline V and J ends were trimmed by 3 bases and 2 bases, with 4 bases remaining between them. Germline values: CDR1 DFQATT, CDR2 SNEGSKA (reference sequence). The CDR3 consists of 11 residues. The CDR3: CSASQQETQYF. The CDR3 nucleotides are TGCAGTGCTAGTCAGCAAGAGACCCAGTACTTC.

The chain is built from TRBV19 and TRBJ1-2; 8 bases align to TRBD1. Trimming took 5 bases from V and 7 from J; bases not matched to a gene: 3. This CDR3 comprises 12 residues. CDR1 and CDR2 (germline): LNHDA, SQIVND (reference sequence). The CDR3 loop is CASSHRGGGYTF. DNA of the CDR3: TGTGCCAGTAGTCACAGGGGGGGTGGCTACACCTTC.

A single count supports this clonotype. The chain is built from TRBV30 and TRBJ1-2, with TRBD1 identical over 8 bases. The junction had 7 bases not matched to a gene; V was cut back by 5 bases and J by 8 bases. Germline-derived CDR1 and CDR2 are GTSNPN and SVGIG (reference sequence). The CDR3 length is 12 residues. CDR3 sequence: CAWGGQGEGYTF. The CDR3 region has the DNA TGTGCCTGGGGCGGACAGGGCGAGGGCTACACCTTC. Filled out from reference TRBV30 and TRBJ1-2, the complete variable domain reads SQTIHQWPATLVQPVGSPLSLECTVEGTSNPNLYWYRQAAGRGLQLLFYSVGIGQISSEVPQNLSASRPQDRQFILSSKKLLLSDSGFYLCAWGGQGEGYTFGSGTRLTVV.

V usage is TRBV6-2 or TRBV6-3 and J usage is TRBJ1-2, with unresolved D. The CDR3 covers 12 residues. V lost 7 bases and J lost 0, with 6 bases in between. CDR1 and CDR2 (germline): MNHEY, SVGEGT. Written as DNA, the CDR3 is TGTGCCAGCACCCAGCCTAACTATGGCTACACCTTC. Amino acids: CASTQPNYGYTF.

The chain joins TRBV6-1 to TRBJ1-5; no definite D call. The germline V and J ends were trimmed by 0 bases and 4 bases, with 7 bases remaining between them. This CDR3 region has 14 residues. Looked up from germline, CDR1 is MNHNS and CDR2 is SASEGT. CDR3 nucleotides: TGTGCCAGCAGTGAAGCTGGAGGGAATCAGCCCCAGCATTTT. Protein product: CASSEAGGNQPQHF.

V and J are TRBV4-1 and TRBJ1-1; a weak D match, TRBD1 (5 bases). Trimming took 1 base from V and 3 from J, leaving 18 bases between them. Per germline, CDR1 MGHRA and CDR2 YSYEKL. The CDR3 sequence is 17 residues long. The DNA for the CDR3 is TGCGCCAGCAGCCAAGGTCTCGTCAGGGAGAGTGACACTGAAGCTTTCTTT. The encoded protein is CASSQGLVRESDTEAFF.

The chain links TRBV6-1 to TRBJ1-1, with D possibly matching TRBD1 (5 bases). The V and J ends lost 6 bases and 1 base respectively, with 15 bases between them. The CDR3 has 15 amino acids. CDR1 and CDR2 (germline): MNHNS, SASEGT. The CDR3 sequence is CASSQRTPTNTEAFF. The CDR3 coding sequence is TGTGCCAGCAGCCAAAGGACACCAACGAACACTGAAGCTTTCTTT.

The chain uses TRBV6-1 and TRBJ1-1, with D hard to call. The CDR3 has 16 residues. Germline V CDR1 and CDR2: MNHNS, SASEGT. V was cut by 6 bases and J by 2 bases, with 19 bases left in between. The CDR3 sequence is CASSDPRWRKNTEAFF. The CDR3 DNA reads as TGTGCCAGCAGCGATCCAAGGTGGCGGAAAAACACTGAAGCTTTCTTT.

The rearrangement uses TRBV6-4 and TRBJ1-1, with no clear D. Trimming shortened V by 6 bases and J by 1 base, and 9 bases separated the two germline ends. The germline CDR1 and CDR2 sequences are MRHNA and SNTAGT. This CDR3 has 13 amino acids. The CDR3 nucleotides read TGTGCCAGCAGCCCCGACACGAACACTGAAGCTTTCTTT. Its translation is CASSPDTNTEAFF.

This rearrangement joins TRBV30 to TRBJ1-2; no clear D gene. V was trimmed by 1 base and J by 2 bases, leaving 20 bases between them. Germline V gene data show CDR1 as GTSNPN and CDR2 as SVGIG (reference sequence). This CDR3 comprises 17 residues. CDR3 protein: CAWSEVLTGRINYGYTF. Written as DNA, the CDR3 is TGTGCCTGGAGTGAGGTCCTTACCGGGCGCATAAACTATGGCTACACCTTC.

The chain employs TRBV11-2 and TRBJ2-7, with 8 nucleotides matching TRBD1. Per germline, CDR1 SGHAT and CDR2 FQNNGV. With V trimmed by 1 base and J by 0 bases, 8 bases remained unmatched. The length of the CDR3 is 17 residues. CDR3 in amino acids: CASSLAAGQVRSYEQYF. In DNA form, the CDR3 reads TGTGCCAGCAGCTTAGCCGCGGGACAGGTTCGCTCCTACGAGCAGTACTTC.

J is TRBJ2-3 and V is TRBV30; D unresolved. The germline V and J ends were trimmed by 2 bases and 3 bases, with 12 bases remaining between them. Germline loops: CDR1 GTSNPN, CDR2 SVGIG (reference sequence). The CDR3 length is 14 residues. The CDR3 bases are TGTGCCTGGAGTTCGGTCAGAATAACAGATACGCAGTATTTT. This translates into CAWSSVRITDTQYF.

V is TRBV5-4 and J is TRBJ2-2; 8 nucleotides agree with TRBD2. V lost 1 base and J lost 4; bases outside the gene matches: 6. The CDR3 spans 16 residues. The V gene's germline CDR1 is SGHNT and CDR2 YYREEE (reference sequence). CDR3 protein: CASSLPGTSSTGELFF. The CDR3 DNA reads TGTGCCAGCAGCTTGCCTGGGACTAGTAGCACCGGGGAGCTGTTTTTT. Full variable domain (remainder filled in from reference TRBV5-4 and TRBJ2-2): ETGVTQSPTHLIKTRGQQVTLRCSSQSGHNTVSWYQQALGQGPQFIFQYYREEENGRGNFPPRFSGLQFPNYSSELNVNALELDDSALYLCASSLPGTSSTGELFFGEGSRLTVL.

With respect to this clonotype: The DNA is omitted, as the CDR3 cannot be located on it reliably, and the CDR3 follows TCRdb's listing. The rearrangement links TRBV7-2 to TRBJ1-2; the listed D gene, TRBD1, was not tested against the DNA. Looked up from germline, CDR1 is SGHTA and CDR2 is FQGNSA. Counting both end residues, the CDR3 totals 24 amino acids. The CDR3 reads CASSFGRGPGANVLTFGAGYGYTF.

This sequence joins TRBV10-1 and TRBJ2-6; D might be TRBD1 (5 bases). Germline values: CDR1 WNHNN, CDR2 SYGVQD (reference sequence). Trimming removed 6 bases from V and 0 bases from J, with 12 bases in between. The CDR3 covers 16 residues. The chain's CDR3 is CASSPRESSGANVLTF. The CDR3 DNA reads TGCGCCAGCAGCCCCAGGGAAAGCTCTGGGGCCAACGTCCTGACTTTC.

The rearrangement uses TRBV7-2 and TRBJ1-1, with 9 bases that match TRBD1. V was pared by 1 base and J by 4 bases, with 10 bases of the junction left unmatched. Germline CDR1 SGHTA, CDR2 FQGNSA. This CDR3 spans 17 amino acids. The CDR3 loop is CASSLVSYTTGGTEAFF. The CDR3 DNA reads TGTGCCAGCAGCTTAGTGTCCTACACGACAGGGGGCACTGAAGCTTTCTTT.

The chain combines TRBV20-1 with TRBJ1-6; 9 nucleotides line up with TRBD1. Germline CDR1 is DFQATT and CDR2 is SNEGSKA (reference sequence). This CDR3 has 16 residues. V trimming: 0 bases; J trimming: 3 bases; junction bases outside the gene matches: 3. The DNA for the CDR3 is TGCAGTGCTAGAGATCGACAGGGGGACTATAATTCACCCCTCCACTTT. Protein: CSARDRQGDYNSPLHF.

This chain joins TRBV6-1 and TRBJ2-1; the match to TRBD2 covers 7 bases. CDR1 and CDR2 (germline): MNHNS, SASEGT. J was trimmed by 5 bases and V by 0 bases; bases with no gene match: 1. This CDR3 has 14 amino acids. The CDR3 bases are TGTGCCAGCAGTGAAGCGGGAGGGGACAATGAGCAGTTCTTC. Residues: CASSEAGGDNEQFF.

The rearrangement links TRBV5-4 to TRBJ2-3; 8 nucleotides agree with TRBD2. Germline CDR1 is SGHNT and CDR2 is YYREEE (reference sequence). With V trimmed by 1 base and J by 4 bases, 2 bases remained unmatched. The CDR3 extends over 14 amino acids. The CDR3 is CASSLYGGADTQYF. CDR3 DNA sequence: TGTGCCAGCAGCTTGTACGGGGGGGCAGATACGCAGTATTTT.

The chain couples TRBV11-3 to TRBJ2-7; the D gene is possibly TRBD1 (6 bases). Germline V gives CDR1 SGHNT, CDR2 YENEEA. V dropped 5 bases and J dropped 2 bases, with 10 bases sitting between them. The CDR3 loop spans 13 amino acids. CDR3 protein: CASSPDSTYEQYF. DNA for the CDR3: TGTGCCAGCAGCCCGGACAGCACCTACGAGCAGTACTTC.

The chain carries TRBV11-3 and TRBJ1-1, with TRBD1 matching 7 bases. The CDR3 spans 13 residues. Unmatched junction bases numbered 11, after V lost 5 bases and J lost 11 bases. Per germline, CDR1 SGHNT and CDR2 YENEEA. Here the CDR3 reads CASSGGQLRGAFF. The CDR3 DNA sequence: TGTGCCAGCAGCGGGGGACAGCTGCGGGGGGCTTTCTTT.

J is TRBJ2-2 and V is TRBV30; D not certain. Looked up from germline, CDR1 is GTSNPN and CDR2 is SVGIG (reference sequence). The CDR3 has 14 amino acids. With 1 base removed from V and 1 base from J, the gap between germline ends came to 7 bases. In DNA, the CDR3 is TGTGCCTGGAGTGCTGGGCGGAACACCGGGGAGCTGTTTTTT. It translates to CAWSAGRNTGELFF.